This T cell receptor beta chain is drawn from a study of T cell responses to AZD1222 COVID-19 vaccine. With regard to this clone: What it binds is unknown.

Overall study results and limits: The study reported that nearly half of spike-specific TCRs target unmutated variant regions. Donor demographics were predominantly white British with a female majority; clonal diversity may be underestimated. With two AZD1222 doses given, Spike-specific TCR breadth and depth both rose. Of the AZD1222 recipients, only 5 to 7 were seropositive at baseline.

The CDR3 has 16 residues. V lost 5 bases to trimming and J lost 5 bases; unmatched junction nucleotides: 6. The germline V gene has CDR1 SEHNR and CDR2 FQNEAQ (reference sequence). Generated by immunoSEQ multiplex PCR, the TCRdb table keeps only in-frame clones and is missing some. The sample lists 50,000 to 70,000 clones, more than 70% occurring once. The clonotype originates from an adult in good health. This rearrangement joins TRBV7-9 to TRBJ2-3, with 14 bases identical to TRBD2. The sequencing used peripheral blood, collected on day 0 of MenACWY control vaccination. CDR3 amino acids: CASSRTGLAGEDTQYF. DNA for the CDR3: TGTGCCAGCAGCCGCACGGGACTAGCGGGGGAAGATACGCAGTATTTT.